Listed below are T cell receptor beta chains from one sample, sequenced in a study of cytomegalovirus exposure and HLA in healthy donors. Some clones are missing from TCRdb's copy, which holds only in-frame ones; the method was immunoSEQ multiplex PCR. The data contain about 140,000 clones, around 79% of them singletons. The sequenced sample was PBMCs. Receptors originate from a male donor in good health and CMV-seronegative. The CDR3 runs from the conserved cysteine through the conserved F or W. D genes are given only for firm matches. Some rows mark clone size as missing; the rest say once, few, many or name a class of expanded clone.

d_gene: -
v_gene: TRBV7-9
j_gene: TRBJ2-5
abundance: -
CDR3nt: TGTTCCAGCACACTCGGGGAGACCCAGTACTTC
CDR3aa: CSSTLGETQYF

d_gene: TRBD1
v_gene: TRBV27
j_gene: TRBJ1-5
abundance: once
CDR3nt: TGTGCCAGCAGTCGGACAGGGGGTTCTGAGCAGCCCCAGCATTTT
CDR3aa: CASSRTGGSEQPQHF

d_gene: -
v_gene: TRBV7-6
j_gene: TRBJ1-2
abundance: -
CDR3nt: TGTGCCAGCAGCTTCCTGGGGGCTCCTAACTATGGCTACACCTTC
CDR3aa: CASSFLGAPNYGYTF

d_gene: TRBD1
v_gene: TRBV5-6
j_gene: TRBJ1-4
abundance: -
CDR3nt: TGTGCCAGCAGGCGCCAACAGGGGGGGTTTGAAAAACTGTTTTTT
CDR3aa: CASRRQQGGFEKLFF

d_gene: -
v_gene: TRBV7-9
j_gene: TRBJ1-3
abundance: -
CDR3nt: TGTGCCAGCAGCGCGGTCGTCGACGGTCTCTCTGGAAACACCATATATTTT
CDR3aa: CASSAVVDGLSGNTIYF

d_gene: -
v_gene: TRBV5-4
j_gene: TRBJ2-7
abundance: -
CDR3nt: TGTGCCAGCAGCTTCCTGGAGGAGCAGTACTTC
CDR3aa: CASSFLEEQYF

d_gene: TRBD2
v_gene: TRBV7-3
j_gene: TRBJ2-7
abundance: -
CDR3nt: TGTGCCAGCAGCCCGGGCGATAGCGGGTCCCTACTCAAGCAGTACTTC
CDR3aa: CASSPGDSGSLLKQYF

d_gene: -
v_gene: TRBV2
j_gene: TRBJ1-3
abundance: -
CDR3nt: TGTGCCAGCAGTAGAGATGGAAACACCATATATTTT
CDR3aa: CASSRDGNTIYF

d_gene: -
v_gene: TRBV19
j_gene: TRBJ1-5
abundance: -
CDR3nt: TGTGCCAGTAGTACAGGGGGCAATCAGCCCCAGCATTTT
CDR3aa: CASSTGGNQPQHF

d_gene: TRBD1
v_gene: TRBV5-1
j_gene: TRBJ2-3
abundance: -
CDR3nt: TGCGCCAGCGGATGGGACAGACACACAGATACGCAGTATTTT
CDR3aa: CASGWDRHTDTQYF

d_gene: TRBD1
v_gene: TRBV15
j_gene: TRBJ2-7
abundance: -
CDR3nt: TGTGCCACCAGCAGAGAGCAGACAGGGGTCTACGAGCAGTACTTC
CDR3aa: CATSREQTGVYEQYF

d_gene: -
v_gene: TRBV30
j_gene: TRBJ1-2
abundance: -
CDR3nt: TGTGCCTGGGGGGACACCTCTGGCTACACCTTC
CDR3aa: CAWGDTSGYTF

d_gene: -
v_gene: TRBV28
j_gene: TRBJ2-1
abundance: few
CDR3nt: TGTGCCAGCAGTTTCCCCAGTGCAGGGGAGGGTGAGCAGTTCTTC
CDR3aa: CASSFPSAGEGEQFF

d_gene: -
v_gene: TRBV11-2
j_gene: TRBJ2-7
abundance: -
CDR3nt: TGTGCCAGCAGCCGATCCAATCTAGCGGCGGGACAATACGAGCAGTACTTC
CDR3aa: CASSRSNLAAGQYEQYF

d_gene: TRBD1
v_gene: TRBV5-1
j_gene: TRBJ1-2
abundance: -
CDR3nt: TGCGCCAGCAGCTTGAGCCAGGGGGGATGGGCTAACTATGGCTACACCTTC
CDR3aa: CASSLSQGGWANYGYTF

d_gene: TRBD1
v_gene: TRBV6-5
j_gene: TRBJ1-1
abundance: -
CDR3nt: TGTGCCAGCAGCCGAGGTGGGACAGCGAACACTGAAGCTTTCTTT
CDR3aa: CASSRGGTANTEAFF

d_gene: TRBD2
v_gene: TRBV9
j_gene: TRBJ2-3
abundance: once
CDR3nt: TGTGCCAGCAGCGTATCCGTCCGGGAGGGTAGCACAAATACGCAGTATTTT
CDR3aa: CASSVSVREGSTNTQYF

d_gene: TRBD1
v_gene: TRBV12-5
j_gene: TRBJ1-6
abundance: -
CDR3nt: TGTGCTAGTGGCTTAAGGACAGGGGAAAATTCACCCCTCCACTTT
CDR3aa: CASGLRTGENSPLHF

d_gene: -
v_gene: TRBV7-8
j_gene: TRBJ1-5
abundance: -
CDR3nt: TGTGCCAGCAGCCCAACCACAGGGTACAGCAATCAGCCCCAGCATTTT
CDR3aa: CASSPTTGYSNQPQHF

d_gene: TRBD2
v_gene: TRBV5-1
j_gene: TRBJ2-5
abundance: once
CDR3nt: TGCGCCAGCAGTCGCAAACCGGGACTAGCGGCCCAAGAGACCCAGTACTTC
CDR3aa: CASSRKPGLAAQETQYF

d_gene: TRBD2
v_gene: TRBV28
j_gene: TRBJ2-5
abundance: -
CDR3nt: TGTGCCAGTTGGGGACTAGCGGGAGCTGGGGAGACCCAGTACTTC
CDR3aa: CASWGLAGAGETQYF

d_gene: -
v_gene: TRBV16
j_gene: TRBJ1-2
abundance: -
CDR3nt: TGTGCCAGCAGCTGGGAAGGGGTGCCCTATGGCTACACCTTC
CDR3aa: CASSWEGVPYGYTF

d_gene: TRBD1
v_gene: TRBV11-3
j_gene: TRBJ1-1
abundance: -
CDR3nt: TGTGCCAGCAGCCCCAGGGGGTATGACACTGAAGCTTTCTTT
CDR3aa: CASSPRGYDTEAFF

d_gene: TRBD1
v_gene: TRBV5-1
j_gene: TRBJ1-3
abundance: -
CDR3nt: TGCGCCAGCAGCCACGGGACAGTAAGCTCTGGAAACACCATATATTTT
CDR3aa: CASSHGTVSSGNTIYF

d_gene: TRBD2
v_gene: TRBV7-2
j_gene: TRBJ2-7
abundance: -
CDR3nt: TGTGCCAGCAGCCCGGGACTAGCGGGGGCCTACGAGCAGTACTTC
CDR3aa: CASSPGLAGAYEQYF

d_gene: -
v_gene: TRBV5-6
j_gene: TRBJ2-3
abundance: -
CDR3nt: TGTGCCAGCAGCGGGCGCACAGATACGCAGTATTTT
CDR3aa: CASSGRTDTQYF

d_gene: TRBD1
v_gene: TRBV25-1
j_gene: TRBJ2-1
abundance: -
CDR3nt: TGTGCCAGCAGCTTATCTTTGGGACAGGGCAATGAGCAGTTCTTC
CDR3aa: CASSLSLGQGNEQFF

d_gene: TRBD1
v_gene: TRBV5-1
j_gene: TRBJ2-5
abundance: few
CDR3nt: TGCGCCAGCAGCAGGCCAGGGGGCCCAGAGACCCAGTACTTC
CDR3aa: CASSRPGGPETQYF

d_gene: TRBD1
v_gene: TRBV27
j_gene: TRBJ1-1
abundance: -
CDR3nt: TGTGCCAGCAGTGACAGGGGGGTGAACACTGAAGCTTTCTTT
CDR3aa: CASSDRGVNTEAFF

d_gene: TRBD1
v_gene: TRBV7-2
j_gene: TRBJ2-4
abundance: -
CDR3nt: TGTGCCAGCAGCCGGGACAGGGTAAACATTCAGTACTTC
CDR3aa: CASSRDRVNIQYF

d_gene: -
v_gene: TRBV6-6
j_gene: TRBJ1-1
abundance: -
CDR3nt: TGTGCCAGCAGTCATATACAGGGAACTGAAGCTTTCTTT
CDR3aa: CASSHIQGTEAFF

d_gene: TRBD1
v_gene: TRBV4-2
j_gene: TRBJ1-2
abundance: -
CDR3nt: TGTGCCAGCAGCCAAGATCTTACAGGGGCGAACTATGGCTACACCTTC
CDR3aa: CASSQDLTGANYGYTF

d_gene: TRBD1
v_gene: TRBV4-2
j_gene: TRBJ1-1
abundance: once
CDR3nt: TGTGCCAGCAGCCAACCGGGACAGGGGACTATTGAAGCTTTCTTT
CDR3aa: CASSQPGQGTIEAFF

d_gene: TRBD2
v_gene: TRBV4-1
j_gene: TRBJ2-1
abundance: -
CDR3nt: TGCGCCAGCAGCCAAGAAAGCGGGAGGTGGAGCGAGCAGTTCTTC
CDR3aa: CASSQESGRWSEQFF

d_gene: TRBD1
v_gene: TRBV5-4
j_gene: TRBJ1-1
abundance: once
CDR3nt: TGTGCCTGCAGCGGAGGGACAGGGAGTCGTTACACTGAAGCTTTCTTT
CDR3aa: CACSGGTGSRYTEAFF

d_gene: TRBD2
v_gene: TRBV5-1
j_gene: TRBJ2-3
abundance: -
CDR3nt: TGCGCCAGCAGCCCGTACGAGGCGGGGGGGCAAGATACGCAGTATTTT
CDR3aa: CASSPYEAGGQDTQYF

d_gene: TRBD2
v_gene: TRBV15
j_gene: TRBJ2-6
abundance: -
CDR3nt: TGTGCCACCAGCAGAGCAAGCGGGGCCGGGGCCAACGTCCTGACTTTC
CDR3aa: CATSRASGAGANVLTF

d_gene: -
v_gene: TRBV9
j_gene: TRBJ2-1
abundance: -
CDR3nt: TGTGCCAGCAGCGTAGCCAGGTACAATGAGCAGTTCTTC
CDR3aa: CASSVARYNEQFF

d_gene: TRBD2
v_gene: TRBV19
j_gene: TRBJ2-7
abundance: -
CDR3nt: TGTGCCAGTAGTATTAAGGGGACTAGCGGGAGAAAAGTTTACGAGCAGTACTTC
CDR3aa: CASSIKGTSGRKVYEQYF

d_gene: TRBD2
v_gene: TRBV6-5
j_gene: TRBJ2-7
abundance: once
CDR3nt: TGTGCCAGCAAAGTGGCTAGCGGGAGTTACGAGCAGTACTTC
CDR3aa: CASKVASGSYEQYF

d_gene: TRBD1
v_gene: TRBV5-4
j_gene: TRBJ2-1
abundance: few
CDR3nt: TGTGCCAGCAGCCTGGGACAGGTTAACAATGAGCAGTTCTTC
CDR3aa: CASSLGQVNNEQFF

d_gene: TRBD1
v_gene: TRBV6-8
j_gene: TRBJ1-2
abundance: -
CDR3nt: TGTGCCAGCGGCCTGACTGACAGGGGGCTCTCTAACTATGGCTACACCTTC
CDR3aa: CASGLTDRGLSNYGYTF

d_gene: -
v_gene: TRBV19
j_gene: TRBJ1-2
abundance: few
CDR3nt: TGTGCCAGTAGTATTGGACAGCGTTCCGCTCGCACCTTC
CDR3aa: CASSIGQRSARTF

d_gene: -
v_gene: TRBV7-2
j_gene: TRBJ2-1
abundance: -
CDR3nt: TGTGCCAGCAGCCCCTGGGGCGGCGGCTGGGGGCAGTTCTTC
CDR3aa: CASSPWGGGWGQFF

d_gene: TRBD1
v_gene: TRBV5-1
j_gene: TRBJ2-6
abundance: -
CDR3nt: TGCGCCAGCAGTTGGACAGGGCTCTCTGGGGCCAACGTCCTGACTTTC
CDR3aa: CASSWTGLSGANVLTF

d_gene: TRBD1
v_gene: TRBV5-6
j_gene: TRBJ2-7
abundance: -
CDR3nt: TGTGCCAGCAGCTTGGTTGGGGACAGGGTGGACGAGCAGTACTTC
CDR3aa: CASSLVGDRVDEQYF

d_gene: -
v_gene: TRBV6-5
j_gene: TRBJ1-1
abundance: -
CDR3nt: TGTGCCAGCAGGCCCATGGACGGACAGAACACTGAAGCTTTCTTT
CDR3aa: CASRPMDGQNTEAFF

d_gene: -
v_gene: TRBV6-1
j_gene: TRBJ1-1
abundance: -
CDR3nt: TGTGCCAGCAGCCTTTGGGGGAGGGAAGTCACTGAAGCTTTCTTT
CDR3aa: CASSLWGREVTEAFF

d_gene: TRBD1
v_gene: TRBV5-5
j_gene: TRBJ2-3
abundance: -
CDR3nt: TGTGCCAGCAGCTTATTGACGACAGGGGACACAGATACGCAGTATTTT
CDR3aa: CASSLLTTGDTDTQYF

d_gene: TRBD2
v_gene: TRBV9
j_gene: TRBJ2-3
abundance: -
CDR3nt: TGTGCCAGCAGCGTAGCAGCGGGAGCAAGCGATACGCAGTATTTT
CDR3aa: CASSVAAGASDTQYF

d_gene: TRBD2
v_gene: TRBV5-6
j_gene: TRBJ2-7
abundance: few
CDR3nt: TGTGCCAGCAGCTTTGCTAGCGGGGGGACTTCCTACGAGCAGTACTTC
CDR3aa: CASSFASGGTSYEQYF

d_gene: -
v_gene: TRBV29-1
j_gene: TRBJ2-1
abundance: few
CDR3nt: TGCAGTAAAGCGGGCGAGTGGGGTTCGGAAAATGAGCAGTTCTTC
CDR3aa: CSKAGEWGSENEQFF

d_gene: -
v_gene: TRBV28
j_gene: TRBJ2-7
abundance: -
CDR3nt: TGTGCCAGCAGTCAATCGGACAGACACGAGCAGTACTTC
CDR3aa: CASSQSDRHEQYF

d_gene: -
v_gene: TRBV5-8
j_gene: TRBJ2-5
abundance: -
CDR3nt: TGTGCCAGCAGCTCCAGGGAGACCCAGTACTTC
CDR3aa: CASSSRETQYF

d_gene: -
v_gene: TRBV20-1
j_gene: TRBJ2-1
abundance: -
CDR3nt: TGCAGTGCTAGTAGCGGCTATGAGCAGTTCTTC
CDR3aa: CSASSGYEQFF